The 4 T cell receptor beta chains reported below all come from one sample, sequenced in a study of OX40 agonist ivuxolimab in advanced cancers. Clones were sequenced by immunoSEQ multiplex PCR, and TCRdb holds only the in-frame ones, with some missing. Seen here are tens of thousands of clones, just over 90% observed once, and the top ten hold roughly 13%. Sequences were derived from CD4+ or CD8+ T cells sorted from blood, sampled in a trial of the OX40 agonist ivuxolimab. The receptors were gathered from an adult with an advanced solid tumor such as melanoma, head and neck, liver or kidney cancer.

The V call is TRBV5-8, the J call TRBJ1-4; perhaps TRBD1 as D (5 bases). The CDR3 has 15 residues. From germline, CDR1 is SGHTS and CDR2 YDEGEE. Trimming cost V 4 bases and J 0 bases, with 10 bases left between them. The CDR3 sequence: CASSPGLATNEKLFF. In DNA form, the CDR3 reads TGTGCCAGCAGCCCAGGGTTAGCAACTAATGAAAAACTGTTTTTT.

The CDR3 spells CASSEFHRGTGQPQHF. The CDR3 region has the DNA TGTGCCAGCAGTGAATTTCACAGAGGGACGGGTCAGCCCCAGCATTTT. The J gene is TRBJ1-5, the V gene TRBV6-1, with D possibly matching TRBD1 (5 bases). CDR1 MNHNS and CDR2 SASEGT come from the germline V gene. The ends were cut back, 2 bases at V and 6 bases at J, with 17 bases in the middle. CDR3 length: 16 residues.

The rearrangement links TRBV6-5 to TRBJ2-1; D unresolved. Germline CDR1 MNHEY, CDR2 SVGAGI. The CDR3 consists of 13 residues. The V and J ends lost 5 bases and 4 bases respectively, with 9 bases between them. CDR3 nucleotide sequence: TGTGCCAGCAGTCCAGACATTTACAATGAGCAGTTCTTC. It translates to CASSPDIYNEQFF.

The rearrangement uses TRBV4-1 and TRBJ2-1; 10 bases agree with TRBD2. Germline CDR1 reads MGHRA; CDR2 reads YSYEKL. Trimming cost V 6 bases and J 8 bases; bases outside gene matches: 10. This CDR3 spans 15 amino acids. Here the CDR3 DNA reads TGCGCCAGCAGGCAACAAGCGGGGGGGCCGTATGAGCAGTTCTTC. It is translated as CASRQQAGGPYEQFF.